The 23 T cell receptor beta chains below were found in one sample sequenced in a study of blood T cell repertoires in COVID-19. Only in-frame clones appear in the TCRdb table, and some are missing; sequencing was by immunoSEQ multiplex PCR. The table lists a few hundred thousand clones, 70% to 90% of them singletons. The sequenced sample was PBMCs or T cells enriched from blood (not recorded which). The receptors shown here come from a man aged 25 to 40 who had recovered from COVID-19.

The chain is built from TRBV7-2 and TRBJ2-3; 9 bases map to TRBD2. Per the germline V gene, CDR1 is SGHTA and CDR2 is FQGNSA. This CDR3 comprises 16 residues. V was pared by 4 bases and J by 0 bases, with 5 bases of the junction left unmatched. The CDR3 sequence: CASSYQRGASTDTQYF. CDR3 coding DNA: TGTGCCAGCAGCTACCAGCGGGGGGCTAGCACAGATACGCAGTATTTT.

This clone was observed a single time. The chain uses TRBV6-1 and TRBJ1-5; 10 positions match TRBD1. Germline-derived CDR1 and CDR2 are MNHNS and SASEGT. The CDR3 runs 15 residues. The junction had 2 bases not matched to a gene; V was cut back by 1 base and J by 5 bases. CDR3 coding DNA: TGTGCCAGCAGTGAAGGGACAGGGGGGCATCAGCCCCAGCATTTT. Translating it yields CASSEGTGGHQPQHF.

This chain links TRBV6-5 with TRBJ1-1; D might be TRBD1 (5 bases). This CDR3 spans 13 amino acids. The germline gives CDR1 MNHEY, CDR2 SVGAGI. V lost 2 bases and J 8 bases, leaving 12 bases between the germline ends. CDR3 protein: CASSYAIRGEAFF. CDR3 nucleotide sequence: TGTGCCAGCAGTTACGCCATTCGGGGGGAAGCTTTCTTT.

The CDR3 coding sequence is TGTGCCTGTTCTCACTGGGACAGGCCTAATGAAAAACTGTTTTTT. Residues: CACSHWDRPNEKLFF. The chain combines TRBV6-5 with TRBJ1-4, with 8 bases lining up with TRBD1. Germline values: CDR1 MNHEY, CDR2 SVGAGI. Trimming cost V 11 bases and J 3 bases; bases outside gene matches: 11. This CDR3 has 15 residues.

The chain links TRBV4-1 to TRBJ2-5; a weak D match, TRBD2 (5 bases). Germline-derived CDR1 and CDR2 are MGHRA and YSYEKL. The V gene lost 2 bases and the J gene lost 1 base, with 17 bases spanning the gap. The CDR3 runs to 17 residues. Written as DNA, the CDR3 is TGCGCCAGCAGCCAAACCACCTTAGCGCCCATCCAAGAGACCCAGTACTTC. As protein: CASSQTTLAPIQETQYF.

This sequence joins TRBV9 and TRBJ2-3; D may be TRBD1 (5 bases). In germline, CDR1 is SGDLS, CDR2 YYNGEE. The CDR3 has 13 residues. Between the trimmed V and J ends, which lost 7 bases and 1 base, there was a span of 10 bases. CDR3 region: CASGQGGTDTQYF. Written as DNA, the CDR3 is TGTGCCAGCGGTCAGGGCGGCACAGATACGCAGTATTTT. Complete variable domain (other parts from reference TRBV9 and TRBJ2-3): DSGVTQTPKHLITATGQRVTLRCSPRSGDLSVYWYQQSLDQGLQFLIQYYNGEERAKGNILERFSAQQFPDLHSELNLSSLELGDSALYFCASGQGGTDTQYFGPGTRLTVL.

J is TRBJ2-1 and V is TRBV27; no reliable D call. There are 14 residues in the CDR3. The V gene's germline CDR1 is MNHEY and CDR2 SMNVEV (reference sequence). V was trimmed by 4 bases and J by 0 bases, leaving 7 bases between them. The CDR3 nucleotides read TGTGCCAGCAGTTCACGTAGCTCCTACAATGAGCAGTTCTTC. Translation: CASSSRSSYNEQFF.

This clone was observed a handful of times. The chain links TRBV2 to TRBJ2-2, with D possibly matching TRBD2 (6 bases). The CDR3 runs to 14 residues. The germline V gene has CDR1 SNHLY and CDR2 FYNNEI. V lost 8 bases and J 1 base, leaving 11 bases between the germline ends. CDR3 DNA: TGTGCCAGCCGACTAGTTTTGAACACCGGGGAGCTGTTTTTT. As protein: CASRLVLNTGELFF. The full variable domain, with the rest looked up from reference TRBV2 and TRBJ2-2, is EPEVTQTPSHQVTQMGQEVILRCVPISNHLYFYWYRQILGQKVEFLVSFYNNEISEKSEIFDDQFSVERPDGSNFTLKIRSTKLEDSAMYFCASRLVLNTGELFFGEGSRLTVL.

The J gene is TRBJ2-1, the V gene TRBV2, with D maybe TRBD1 (5 bases). Germline assignment: CDR1 SNHLY and CDR2 FYNNEI. The V end was cut by 8 bases, the J end by 4 bases, with 12 bases between. The CDR3 has 13 amino acids. This CDR3 is CASGQDTYNEQFF. The CDR3 nucleotides read TGTGCCAGCGGTCAGGACACATACAATGAGCAGTTCTTC.

This chain joins TRBV29-1 and TRBJ1-2; no firm D call. The V gene lost 5 bases and the J gene lost 4 bases, with 11 bases spanning the gap. This CDR3 comprises 12 residues. In germline, CDR1 is SQVTM, CDR2 ANQGSEA. The CDR3 here is CSVQRELYGYTF. The CDR3 bases are TGCAGCGTTCAGCGGGAGCTCTATGGCTACACCTTC.

The chain carries TRBV18 and TRBJ1-6, with D possibly TRBD1 on 5 matching bases. Trimming removed 2 bases from V and 6 bases from J, with 11 bases in between. The CDR3 is 15 residues long. In germline, CDR1 is KGHSH, CDR2 LQKENI. The CDR3 protein is CASSPNSGFNSPLHF. In DNA, the CDR3 is TGTGCCAGCTCACCAAATTCAGGGTTTAATTCACCCCTCCACTTT. Looking up the rest from reference TRBV18 and TRBJ1-6 gives the full variable domain: NAGVMQNPRHLVRRRGQEARLRCSPMKGHSHVYWYRQLPEEGLKFMVYLQKENIIDESGMPKERFSAEFPKEGPSILRIQQVVRGDSAAYFCASSPNSGFNSPLHFGNGTRLTVT.

The chain's CDR3 is CASSRTTGPNTEAFF. DNA of the CDR3: TGCGCCAGCAGCAGGACGACAGGCCCTAACACTGAAGCTTTCTTT. The gene calls are TRBV5-1 and TRBJ1-1; D perhaps matches TRBD1 (6 bases). The CDR3 sequence is 15 residues long. Trimming cost V 4 bases and J 2 bases, with 15 bases left between them. Germline loops: CDR1 SGHRS, CDR2 YFSETQ.

The rearrangement links TRBV12-3 or TRBV12-4 to TRBJ2-7, with TRBD1 matching over 9 bases. Trimming cost V 7 bases and J 3 bases; bases outside gene matches: 4. The CDR3 loop spans 13 amino acids. CDR3 coding DNA: TGTGCCAGCAACCGACAGGGGGACTACGAGCAGTACTTC. Its translation is CASNRQGDYEQYF.

This chain uses TRBV7-8 with TRBJ1-1, with D unresolved. Trimming removed 3 bases from V and 1 base from J, with 6 bases in between. CDR1 is SGHVS, CDR2 FQNEAQ, per germline. CDR3 length: 13 amino acids. CDR3 sequence reads: CASSFQANTEAFF. In nucleotides, the CDR3 is TGTGCCAGCAGCTTCCAGGCGAACACTGAAGCTTTCTTT.

This clone was counted a few times. The V and J genes are TRBV9 and TRBJ2-5; 9 nucleotides line up with TRBD1. CDR1 SGDLS and CDR2 YYNGEE come from the germline V gene. The CDR3 covers 15 residues. V shed 0 bases and J 5 bases; nucleotides not matched to a gene: 5. CDR3 DNA: TGTGCCAGCAGCGTAGACAGGGGGCCGGTGGAGACCCAGTACTTC. Its translation: CASSVDRGPVETQYF.

The gene calls are TRBV30 and TRBJ1-4; TRBD1 aligns across 8 bases. CDR3 size: 13 residues. The trim removed 5 bases at V and 7 bases at J, leaving 6 bases unmatched. Germline-derived CDR1 and CDR2 are GTSNPN and SVGIG (reference sequence). CDR3 sequence: CAWQTGGGEKLFF. The CDR3 bases are TGTGCCTGGCAAACAGGGGGGGGTGAAAAACTGTTTTTT. Variable domain in full (rest from reference TRBV30 and TRBJ1-4): SQTIHQWPATLVQPVGSPLSLECTVEGTSNPNLYWYRQAAGRGLQLLFYSVGIGQISSEVPQNLSASRPQDRQFILSSKKLLLSDSGFYLCAWQTGGGEKLFFGSGTQLSVL.

Only one count was recorded for this clone. The chain employs TRBV7-6 and TRBJ1-5; weak D call: TRBD1 (6 bases). V gave up 2 bases and J gave up 5 bases, with 10 bases separating them. The germline gives CDR1 SGHVS, CDR2 FNYEAQ. This CDR3 spans 14 amino acids. CDR3 nucleotide sequence: TGTGCCAGCAGCTTATCAGGGGTAGATCAGCCCCAGCATTTT. Amino acids: CASSLSGVDQPQHF.

The V and J genes are TRBV5-4 and TRBJ1-2; D remains ambiguous. CDR3 length: 14 residues. V lost 3 bases to trimming and J lost 2 bases, with 11 bases between them. Germline V gene sequence: CDR1 SGHNT, CDR2 YYREEE (reference sequence). CDR3 nucleotides: TGTGCCAGCAGCTCGAGAGGAACGAACTATGGCTACACCTTC. It is translated as CASSSRGTNYGYTF.

The rearrangement uses TRBV5-1 and TRBJ1-3; 10 bases agree with TRBD1. The CDR3 totals 17 residues. CDR1 is SGHRS and CDR2 is YFSETQ in the germline V gene. The V segment lost 8 bases and the J segment 2 bases; nucleotides outside the gene matches: 13. The CDR3 nucleotides read TGCGCCAGTCAACCGGGACAGGGGTCTTCAACTGGAAACACCATATATTTT. It encodes CASQPGQGSSTGNTIYF.

This chain joins TRBV10-1 and TRBJ1-2; 10 nucleotides agree with TRBD1. Germline V gives CDR1 WNHNN, CDR2 SYGVQD (reference sequence). The V and J ends lost 6 bases and 5 bases, in that order; junction bases with no gene match: 3. The CDR3 is 13 amino acids. The CDR3 protein is CASSAGQGYGYTF. As DNA, the CDR3 is TGCGCCAGCAGCGCGGGACAGGGGTATGGCTACACCTTC.

V gene TRBV5-1 combines with J gene TRBJ2-2, with 7 bases aligning to TRBD2. From germline, CDR1 is SGHRS and CDR2 YFSETQ. Trimming cost V 4 bases and J 5 bases; bases outside gene matches: 14. CDR3 size: 17 residues. As DNA, the CDR3 is TGCGCCAGCAGCCCGGCCGCCGGCGGGGGAAGAACCGGGGAGCTGTTTTTT. Translating gives CASSPAAGGGRTGELFF. The full variable domain, rest sourced from reference TRBV5-1 and TRBJ2-2, is KAGVTQTPRYLIKTRGQQVTLSCSPISGHRSVSWYQQTPGQGLQFLFEYFSETQRNKGNFPGRFSGRQFSNSRSEMNVSTLELGDSALYLCASSPAAGGGRTGELFFGEGSRLTVL.

V is TRBV10-2 and J is TRBJ1-2; D is unclear. This CDR3 has 12 residues. V was clipped by 1 base and J by 8 bases, with 8 bases between them. Per germline, CDR1 WSHSY and CDR2 SAAADI. The CDR3 loop reads CASSEFPGGYTF. In DNA form, the CDR3 reads TGCGCCAGCAGTGAGTTTCCGGGAGGCTACACCTTC.

V gene TRBV24-1 combines with J gene TRBJ2-1; 7 nucleotides align to TRBD1. CDR3 length: 17 residues. CDR1 is KGHDR, CDR2 SFDVKD, per germline. With 4 bases clipped from V and 0 bases from J, the junction kept 8 bases outside the gene matches. The CDR3 is CATSEYRTGFSYNEQFF. The CDR3 nucleotides are TGTGCCACCAGTGAGTACAGGACAGGTTTCTCCTACAATGAGCAGTTCTTC.